The next 28 T cell receptor beta chains were all read from a single sample in a study of regulatory T cells in long-lasting Graves disease. Regarding time point: persistent/refractory GD, antithyroid drugs over 5 years with positive TRAb. Generation of the TCR library employed RNA extracted from PBMCs. TCR beta libraries were built with iRepertoire HTBI primers and Arm-PCR of CDR3 regions. TCRdb fed the multiplex PCR reads into MiXCR, producing one record per CDR3 protein. This table holds roughly 470,000 distinct CDR3 sequences, around 20% found once. Sequencing was performed on peripheral blood mononuclear cells (PBMCs), taken when the disease was refractory, from a patient treated with antithyroid drugs. Receptor source: a female donor with Graves disease.

The rearrangement joins TRBV7-2 to TRBJ2-3; D is possibly TRBD1 (5 bases). This CDR3 contains 14 residues. Trimming left V 1 base short and J 3 bases short, with 8 bases between. Looked up from germline, CDR1 is SGHTA and CDR2 is FQGNSA. The CDR3 spells CASSLGGQTDTQYF. The CDR3 region has the DNA TGTGCCAGCAGCTTAGGGGGCCAGACAGATACGCAGTATTTT.

This clonotype was seen at least ten times. This chain uses TRBV6-1 with TRBJ1-4, with D possibly matching TRBD1 (5 bases). Germline V gene lookup returns CDR1 MNHNS and CDR2 SASEGT. Trimming removed 10 bases from V and 7 bases from J, with 19 bases in between. The CDR3 loop spans 14 amino acids. CDR3 DNA: TGTGCCACAGGCCGCCCAGGGATGGTTGAAAAACTGTTTTTT. This encodes CATGRPGMVEKLFF.

The V gene is TRBV4-1, the J gene TRBJ2-5, with D perhaps TRBD1 (5 bases). Germline V CDR1 and CDR2: MGHRA, YSYEKL. Trimming took 1 base from V and 8 from J, leaving 14 bases between them. This CDR3 has 14 residues. CDR3 in DNA: TGCGCCAGCAGCCAAGTGGGCAGGGTAGAAACCCAGTACTTC. This codes for CASSQVGRVETQYF.

In its sample, this clonotype was seen once. V and J are TRBV29-1 and TRBJ1-3; maybe TRBD1 (5 bases). Germline V gives CDR1 SQVTM, CDR2 ANQGSEA. The length of the CDR3 is 15 residues. Between the trimmed V and J ends, which lost 6 bases and 2 bases, there was a span of 17 bases. The CDR3 region is CSVDGLGGTGNTIYF. Written as DNA, the CDR3 is TGCAGCGTCGACGGGCTCGGGGGAACTGGAAACACCATATATTTT.

Ten or more counts support this clonotype. The genes are TRBV5-5 and TRBJ1-6, with 7 bases matching TRBD1. CDR3 length equals 15 residues. Germline loops: CDR1 SGHKS, CDR2 YYEKEE (reference sequence). Trimming cost V 2 bases and J 11 bases; bases outside gene matches: 10. The chain's CDR3 is CASSLTDRESTPLHF. CDR3 in DNA: TGTGCCAGCAGCTTAACCGACAGGGAAAGTACACCCCTCCACTTT.

This clonotype was seen many times. The rearrangement uses TRBV6-1 and TRBJ1-6, with no clear D. This CDR3 region has 16 residues. CDR1 is MNHNS and CDR2 is SASEGT in the germline V gene. Trimming cost V 6 bases and J 0 bases, with 12 bases left between them. In DNA, the CDR3 is TGTGCCAGCAGCCCTATGGGAGGCTCCTATAATTCACCCCTCCACTTT. Residues: CASSPMGGSYNSPLHF.

The chain uses TRBV14 and TRBJ1-4, with unresolved D. Trimming left V 7 bases short and J 8 bases short, with 17 bases between. The CDR3 contains 14 residues. The germline CDR1 and CDR2 sequences are SGHDN and FVKESK. CDR3 protein: CASTKGGLGEKLFF. In DNA, the CDR3 is TGTGCCAGCACTAAGGGAGGTTTGGGGGAAAAACTGTTTTTT.

In this sample, this clonotype turned up a few times. The J gene is TRBJ2-3, the V gene TRBV28; 7 bases match TRBD1. Germline loops: CDR1 MDHEN, CDR2 SYDVKM. After removal of 5 bases from V and 3 bases from J, the junction contained 8 bases not matched to a gene. The CDR3 covers 15 residues. CDR3 residues: CASSARPGQTDTQYF. The CDR3 DNA reads TGTGCCAGCAGTGCCCGCCCGGGACAGACAGATACGCAGTATTTT.

A remark on this clonotype: The junction does not match germline at one end; this may be a read error. This chain uses TRBV9 with TRBJ1-6; D remains unclear. Germline V gene sequence: CDR1 SGDLS, CDR2 YYNGEE. This CDR3 is built from 15 residues. The CDR3 sequence is CANSLEGSYNSPLHF. In DNA form, the CDR3 reads TGTGCCAACAGCTTAGAAGGTTCCTATAATTCACCCCTCCACTTT.

Remarks on this clonotype: This clone may be a read error of a much larger clone one base away. The gene calls are TRBV6-4 and TRBJ1-4; no clear D gene. The CDR3 covers 12 residues. Deletions cut 8 bases from V and 8 bases from J, with 12 bases between. Germline CDR1 MRHNA, CDR2 SNTAGT. The CDR3 spells CASGFHGEKLFF. As DNA, the CDR3 is TGTGCCAGCGGTTTTCATGGCGAAAAACTGTTTTTT.

The chain is built from TRBV29-1 and TRBJ2-7; D possibly corresponds to TRBD2 (6 bases). Trimming took off 7 bases at V and 7 bases at J, with 20 bases between the two ends. The germline V gene has CDR1 SQVTM and CDR2 ANQGSEA. CDR3 length: 13 residues. CDR3 sequence (DNA): TGCAGCGCTGTTGACCAGGTACGGGGGGAGCAGTACTTC. Translating gives CSAVDQVRGEQYF.

In its sample, this clonotype was seen many times. The V and J genes are TRBV19 and TRBJ2-7; D not certain. Trimming cost V 4 bases and J 5 bases, with 9 bases left between them. The CDR3 is 12 residues long. Germline assignment: CDR1 LNHDA and CDR2 SQIVND (reference sequence). This CDR3 reads CASSTAWNEQYF. In nucleotides, the CDR3 is TGTGCCAGTAGTACTGCTTGGAACGAGCAGTACTTC.

The count of this clonotype is one. The chain carries TRBV5-6 and TRBJ2-7; the match to TRBD1 covers 9 bases. CDR1 is SGHDT, CDR2 YYEEEE, per germline. The ends lost 4 bases at V and 3 bases at J; junction bases unmatched: 8. The CDR3 has 15 amino acids. This CDR3 is CASSGAGTGIYEQYF. For the CDR3, the DNA is TGTGCCAGCAGCGGGGCCGGGACAGGGATCTACGAGCAGTACTTC.

This clonotype has just a few counts. V gene TRBV4-3 combines with J gene TRBJ1-2; D is unresolved. Trimming took off 0 bases at V and 0 bases at J, with 8 bases between the two ends. Germline V lookup: CDR1 LGHNA, CDR2 YSLEER. The CDR3 spans 15 residues. CDR3 in DNA: TGCGCCAGCAGCCAAGACCCAGGAGCTAACTATGGCTACACCTTC. Amino acid sequence: CASSQDPGANYGYTF.

This clonotype showed up just a few times. The genes are TRBV28 and TRBJ2-7; 10 nucleotides align to TRBD1. The CDR3 is made up of 15 amino acids. Germline assignment: CDR1 MDHEN and CDR2 SYDVKM. Trimming at V came to 4 bases and at J to 3 bases, leaving 6 bases not matched to a gene. The CDR3 nucleotides read TGTGCCAGCAGTTCTCGACAGGGGGCACACTACGAGCAGTACTTC. It translates to CASSSRQGAHYEQYF.

This clonotype turned up a few times. The chain combines TRBV20-1 with TRBJ2-3; TRBD2 agrees at 12 bases. Germline V CDR1 and CDR2: DFQATT, SNEGSKA (reference sequence). The trim removed 0 bases at V and 0 bases at J, leaving 22 bases unmatched. The CDR3 has 23 amino acids. This CDR3 reads CSARDGMVTPGLAGGSSTDTQYF. DNA for the CDR3: TGCAGTGCTAGAGATGGAATGGTAACGCCGGGTCTAGCGGGAGGGTCTAGCACAGATACGCAGTATTTT.

V is TRBV7-8 and J is TRBJ1-2; the D is unclear. This CDR3 spans 15 amino acids. Germline CDR1 is SGHVS and CDR2 is FQNEAQ. Deletions cut 5 bases from V and 8 bases from J, with 21 bases between. The CDR3 spells CASSPQTGAIGGYTF. The CDR3 DNA is TGTGCCAGCAGCCCCCAAACGGGTGCTATTGGGGGCTACACCTTC. The whole variable domain, filled in from reference TRBV7-8 and TRBJ1-2, reads GAGVSQSPRYKVAKRGQDVALRCDPISGHVSLFWYQQALGQGPEFLTYFQNEAQLDKSGLPSDRFFAERPEGSVSTLKIQRTQQEDSAVYLCASSPQTGAIGGYTFGSGTRLTVV.

The V gene is TRBV19, the J gene TRBJ1-3; 7 positions match TRBD1. This CDR3 has 15 residues. V was pared by 7 bases and J by 0 bases, with 6 bases of the junction left unmatched. Germline V gene sequence: CDR1 LNHDA, CDR2 SQIVND (reference sequence). The CDR3 reads CASNTTGHSGNTIYF. The DNA for the CDR3 is TGTGCCAGTAATACGACAGGGCACTCTGGAAACACCATATATTTT.

The chain has TRBV11-2 and TRBJ2-7; TRBD2 agrees at 10 bases. Germline loops: CDR1 SGHAT, CDR2 FQNNGV. Losses at the gene ends were 3 bases for V and 4 bases for J; bases not matched to a gene: 6. CDR3 length: 15 residues. CDR3 loop: CASSFKLTSGYEQYF. CDR3 sequence (DNA): TGTGCCAGCAGCTTTAAGTTGACTAGCGGGTACGAGCAGTACTTC.

This clonotype was observed at least ten times. V usage is TRBV19 and J usage is TRBJ1-1, with no clear D. Trimming stripped 6 bases from V and 0 bases from J, with 8 bases between. Germline V CDR1 and CDR2: LNHDA, SQIVND (reference sequence). This CDR3 comprises 13 residues. CDR3 nucleotide sequence: TGTGCCAGTAGAAACCAAATGAACACTGAAGCTTTCTTT. Translating gives CASRNQMNTEAFF.

This clonotype was seen a handful of times. This sequence joins TRBV6-1 and TRBJ2-2; D unclear. This CDR3 has 12 residues. Trimming removed 8 bases from V and 3 bases from J, with 7 bases in between. Looked up from germline, CDR1 is MNHNS and CDR2 is SASEGT. CDR3 protein: CASCLYTGELFF. The CDR3 coding sequence is TGTGCCAGCTGTCTATACACCGGGGAGCTGTTTTTT.

The chain is built from TRBV12-3 or TRBV12-4 and TRBJ2-1, with D possibly being TRBD1 or TRBD2 (5 bases each). V lost 6 bases and J lost 8, with 20 bases in between. The CDR3 loop spans 15 amino acids. The chain's CDR3 is CASSLNGAFGDEQFF. Here the CDR3 DNA reads TGTGCCAGCAGCCTTAACGGGGCCTTCGGCGATGAGCAGTTCTTC.

This clonotype was observed many times. The V gene is TRBV20-1, the J gene TRBJ2-5; 8 positions agree with TRBD2. Germline CDR1 DFQATT, CDR2 SNEGSKA (reference sequence). The CDR3 sequence is 13 residues long. Losses at the gene ends were 6 bases for V and 5 bases for J; bases not matched to a gene: 8. The CDR3 here is CSAASTSAETQYF. Written as DNA, the CDR3 is TGCAGTGCCGCATCGACTAGCGCTGAGACCCAGTACTTC.

This clonotype was recorded at least ten times. The rearrangement joins TRBV7-3 to TRBJ2-2; possibly TRBD2 for D (6 bases). Trimming left V 4 bases short and J 0 bases short, with 12 bases between. Per germline, CDR1 SGHTA and CDR2 FQGTGA. The length of the CDR3 is 16 residues. CDR3 sequence reads: CASSSPGESNTGELFF. In DNA form, the CDR3 reads TGTGCCAGCAGCTCCCCGGGGGAGTCGAACACCGGGGAGCTGTTTTTT.

This clonotype was seen many times. The rearrangement uses TRBV28 and TRBJ2-7; D is undetermined. Trimming removed 6 bases from V and 6 bases from J, with 12 bases in between. This CDR3 is 12 amino acids long. Germline assignment: CDR1 MDHEN and CDR2 SYDVKM. The CDR3 spells CASRGPLGEQYF. In DNA, the CDR3 is TGTGCCAGCAGAGGGCCGTTGGGCGAGCAGTACTTC.

The genes are TRBV20-1 and TRBJ2-7; D remains ambiguous. The V end lost 5 bases, the J end lost 0 bases, and 14 bases lay between the germline ends. Germline CDR1 is DFQATT and CDR2 is SNEGSKA (reference sequence). This CDR3 comprises 14 residues. The CDR3 spells CSARGYSSSYEQYF. CDR3 DNA: TGCAGTGCTCGCGGCTATTCAAGCTCCTACGAGCAGTACTTC.

The J gene is TRBJ1-4, the V gene TRBV20-1, with D uncertain. This CDR3 has 15 amino acids. Trimming took 3 bases from V and 5 from J, leaving 16 bases between them. In germline, CDR1 is DFQATT, CDR2 SNEGSKA (reference sequence). This CDR3 is CSASPWNRLNEKLFF. The DNA of the CDR3 is TGCAGTGCTAGCCCCTGGAACAGACTGAATGAAAAACTGTTTTTT.

This clonotype was recorded a few times. The CDR3 is CASSLEMRYRTDTQYF. The CDR3 bases are TGTGCCAGCAGCTTAGAAATGCGCTACCGCACAGATACGCAGTATTTT. The V gene is TRBV7-2, the J gene TRBJ2-3; D is uncertain. Per the germline V gene, CDR1 is SGHTA and CDR2 is FQGNSA. Trimming left V 1 base short and J 1 base short, with 12 bases between. The CDR3 sequence is 16 residues long.